This T cell receptor beta chain was recovered during a study of blood T cell repertoires in COVID-19. The wider study: Acute and convalescent COVID-19 samples came from the United States, Italy and Spain.

Under the authors' procedure: Nucleated cell number was recorded as an estimate derived from reference gene primer amplification. TCRdb keeps only in-frame clones here, not all; method: immunoSEQ multiplex PCR. From that table come the V and J calls and clone size; the DNA was used to work out D and trimming. Seen here are about 76,000 clones, around 80% observed once, and the top ten hold approximately 12%. Germline lookup yields CDR1 SGHRS and CDR2 YFSETQ. This CDR3 comprises 15 residues. Losses at the gene ends were 0 bases for V and 2 bases for J; bases not matched to a gene: 2. The clonotype originates from a human donor in a cohort sampled during active COVID-19. The sequenced material came from peripheral blood. This chain uses TRBV5-1 with TRBJ2-7; 10 nucleotides line up with TRBD1. The CDR3 nucleotides read TGCGCCAGCAGCTTGGACGGGACAGGGGCCTACGAGCAGTACGTC. Protein: CASSLDGTGAYEQYV.